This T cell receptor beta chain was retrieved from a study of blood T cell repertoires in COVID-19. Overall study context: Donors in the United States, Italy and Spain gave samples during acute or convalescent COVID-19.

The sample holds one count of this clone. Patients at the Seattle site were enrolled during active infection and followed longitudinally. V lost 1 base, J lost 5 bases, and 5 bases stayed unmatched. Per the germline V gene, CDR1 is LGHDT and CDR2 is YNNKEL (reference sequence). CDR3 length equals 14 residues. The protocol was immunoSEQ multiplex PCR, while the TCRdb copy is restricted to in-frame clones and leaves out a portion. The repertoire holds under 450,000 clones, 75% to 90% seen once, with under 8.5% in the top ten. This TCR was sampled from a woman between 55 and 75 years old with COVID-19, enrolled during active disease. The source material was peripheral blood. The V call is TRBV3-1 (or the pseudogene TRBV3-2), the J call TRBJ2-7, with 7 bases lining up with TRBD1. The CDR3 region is CASSQVLGQDEQYF. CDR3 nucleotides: TGTGCCAGCAGCCAAGTACTCGGACAGGACGAGCAGTACTTC.